The present T cell receptor beta chain was sequenced within a study of cytotoxic CD8 clonotypes in ibrutinib-treated CLL. Across the study: There were, on average, about 240,000 productive templates and around 90,000 productive rearrangements per sample.

A remark on this clone: Its target is unknown.

Overall study findings and caveats: Sustained-remission and progressing patients had different sampling times. With treatment, public clonotypes, which were uncommon, either contracted or remained stable. Baseline values of clonality outstripped age-matched healthy donors and followed circulating CD8+ T-cell counts.

V trimming: 6 bases; J trimming: 2 bases; junction bases outside the gene matches: 5. The CDR3 contains 14 residues. Germline-derived CDR1 and CDR2 are KGHSH and LQKENI. The table came from immunoSEQ multiplex PCR; TCRdb's copy has only in-frame clones and leaves some out. The table lists just over 200,000 clones, about three quarters of them singletons. This TCR derives from a human donor with chronic lymphocytic leukemia. The specimen was PBMCs, collected after 12 months of ibrutinib treatment. This chain joins TRBV18 and TRBJ2-3, with 7 bases matching TRBD1. The CDR3 spells CASSPDRVTDTQYF. The DNA for the CDR3 is TGTGCCAGCTCCCCAGACAGGGTCACAGATACGCAGTATTTT.